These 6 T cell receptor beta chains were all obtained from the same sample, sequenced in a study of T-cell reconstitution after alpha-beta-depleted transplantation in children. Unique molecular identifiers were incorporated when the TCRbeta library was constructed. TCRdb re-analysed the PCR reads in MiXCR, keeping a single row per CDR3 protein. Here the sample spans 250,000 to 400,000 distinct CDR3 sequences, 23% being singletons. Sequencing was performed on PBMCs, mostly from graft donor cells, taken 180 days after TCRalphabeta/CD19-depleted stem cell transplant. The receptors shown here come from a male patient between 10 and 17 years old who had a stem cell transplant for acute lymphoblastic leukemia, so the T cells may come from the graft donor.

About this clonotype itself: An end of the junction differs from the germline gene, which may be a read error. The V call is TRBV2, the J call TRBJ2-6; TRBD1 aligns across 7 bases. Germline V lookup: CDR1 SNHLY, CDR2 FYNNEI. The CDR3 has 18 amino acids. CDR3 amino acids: CTSCRQGGSSSGANVLTF. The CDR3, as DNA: TGTACCAGCTGCCGACAGGGCGGGTCCTCTTCTGGGGCCAACGTCCTGACTTTC.

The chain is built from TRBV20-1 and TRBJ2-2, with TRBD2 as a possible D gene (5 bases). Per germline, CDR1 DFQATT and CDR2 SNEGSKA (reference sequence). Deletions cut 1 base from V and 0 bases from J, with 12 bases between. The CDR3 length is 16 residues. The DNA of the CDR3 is TGCAGTGCTAGAGCGACCGGGGTCCCGAACACCGGGGAGCTGTTTTTT. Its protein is CSARATGVPNTGELFF.

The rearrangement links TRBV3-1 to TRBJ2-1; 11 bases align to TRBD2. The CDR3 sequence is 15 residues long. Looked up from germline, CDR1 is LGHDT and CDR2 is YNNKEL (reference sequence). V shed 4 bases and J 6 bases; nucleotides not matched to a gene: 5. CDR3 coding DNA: TGTGCCAGCAGCCTAGCGGGAGGGCCCGTCAATGAGCAGTTCTTC. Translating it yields CASSLAGGPVNEQFF.

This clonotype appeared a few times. CDR3 sequence: CASSEYGLAGVNTGELFF. The CDR3 region has the DNA TGTGCCAGCAGTGAATATGGGCTAGCGGGAGTCAACACCGGGGAGCTGTTTTTT. V gene TRBV25-1 combines with J gene TRBJ2-2, with TRBD2 matching 10 bases. Looked up from germline, CDR1 is MGHDK and CDR2 is SYGVNS. Trimming took 0 bases from V and 2 from J; bases not matched to a gene: 6. CDR3 length: 18 residues.

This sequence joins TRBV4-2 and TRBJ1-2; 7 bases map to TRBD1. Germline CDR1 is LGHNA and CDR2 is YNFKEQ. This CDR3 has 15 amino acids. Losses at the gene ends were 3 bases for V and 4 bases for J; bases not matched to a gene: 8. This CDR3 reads CASSHRTGPSYGYTF. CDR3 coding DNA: TGTGCCAGCAGCCATCGGACAGGACCGAGCTATGGCTACACCTTC.

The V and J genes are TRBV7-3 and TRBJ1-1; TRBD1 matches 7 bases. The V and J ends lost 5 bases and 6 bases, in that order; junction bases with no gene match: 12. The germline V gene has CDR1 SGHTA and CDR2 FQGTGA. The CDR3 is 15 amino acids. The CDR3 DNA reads TGTGCCAGCAGCATCCTGACAGGGCCGGGCGCTGAAGCTTTCTTT. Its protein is CASSILTGPGAEAFF.